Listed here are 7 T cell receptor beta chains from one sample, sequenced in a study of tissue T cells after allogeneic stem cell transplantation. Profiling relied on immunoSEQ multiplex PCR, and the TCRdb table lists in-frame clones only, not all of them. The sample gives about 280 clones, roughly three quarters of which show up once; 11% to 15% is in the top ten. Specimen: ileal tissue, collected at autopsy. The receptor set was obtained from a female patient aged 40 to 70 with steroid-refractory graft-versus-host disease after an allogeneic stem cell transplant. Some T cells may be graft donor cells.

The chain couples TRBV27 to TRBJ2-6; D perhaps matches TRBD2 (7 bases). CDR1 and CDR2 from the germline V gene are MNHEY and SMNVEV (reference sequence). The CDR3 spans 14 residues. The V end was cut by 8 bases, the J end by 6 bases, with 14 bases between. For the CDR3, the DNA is TGTGCCAGCGGGAGGGCAGGGGAGGCCAACGTCCTGACTTTC. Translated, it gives CASGRAGEANVLTF.

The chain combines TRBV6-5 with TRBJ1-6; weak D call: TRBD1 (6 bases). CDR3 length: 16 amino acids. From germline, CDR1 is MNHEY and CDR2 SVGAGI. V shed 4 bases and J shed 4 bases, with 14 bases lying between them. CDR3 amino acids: CASSWDTLGYNSPLHF. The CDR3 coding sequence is TGTGCCAGCAGTTGGGACACCTTGGGGTATAATTCACCCCTCCACTTT.

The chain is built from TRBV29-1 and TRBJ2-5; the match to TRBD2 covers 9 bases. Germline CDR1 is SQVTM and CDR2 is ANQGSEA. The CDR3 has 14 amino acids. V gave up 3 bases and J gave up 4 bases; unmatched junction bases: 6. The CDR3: CSVDSGLALETQYF. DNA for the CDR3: TGCAGCGTTGATTCGGGACTAGCCCTAGAGACCCAGTACTTC. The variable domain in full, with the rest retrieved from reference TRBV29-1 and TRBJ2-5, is SAVISQKPSRDICQRGTSLTIQCQVDSQVTMMFWYRQQPGQSLTLIATANQGSEATYESGFVIDKFPISRPNLTFSTLTVSNMSPEDSSIYLCSVDSGLALETQYFGPGTRLLVL.

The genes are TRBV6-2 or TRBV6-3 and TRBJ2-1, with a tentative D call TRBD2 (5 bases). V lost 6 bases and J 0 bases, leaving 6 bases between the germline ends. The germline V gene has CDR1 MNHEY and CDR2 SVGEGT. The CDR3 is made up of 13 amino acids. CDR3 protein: CASSRDSYNEQFF. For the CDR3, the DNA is TGTGCCAGCAGCCGGGACTCCTACAATGAGCAGTTCTTC.

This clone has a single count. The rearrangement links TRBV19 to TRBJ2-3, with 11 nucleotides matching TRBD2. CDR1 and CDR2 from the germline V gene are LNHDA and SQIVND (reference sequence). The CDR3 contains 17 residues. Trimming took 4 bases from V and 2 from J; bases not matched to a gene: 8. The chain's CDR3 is CASSTLLAGADTDTQYF. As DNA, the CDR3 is TGTGCCAGTAGTACCTTACTAGCGGGGGCCGACACAGATACGCAGTATTTT.

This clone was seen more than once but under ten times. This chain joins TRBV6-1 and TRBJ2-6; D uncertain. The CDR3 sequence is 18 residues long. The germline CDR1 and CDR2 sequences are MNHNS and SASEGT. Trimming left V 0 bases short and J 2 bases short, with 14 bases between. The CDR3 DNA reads TGTGCCAGCAGTGAAGCGTATGGGTGGGTGGCTGGGGCCAACGTCCTGACTTTC. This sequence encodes CASSEAYGWVAGANVLTF.

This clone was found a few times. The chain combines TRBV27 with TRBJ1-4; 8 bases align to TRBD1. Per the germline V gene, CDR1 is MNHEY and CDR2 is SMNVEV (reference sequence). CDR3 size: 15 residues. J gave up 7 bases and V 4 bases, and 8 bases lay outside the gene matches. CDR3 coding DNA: TGTGCCAGCAGTTCCATCGGACAGGGCTTTGAAAAACTGTTTTTT. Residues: CASSSIGQGFEKLFF.